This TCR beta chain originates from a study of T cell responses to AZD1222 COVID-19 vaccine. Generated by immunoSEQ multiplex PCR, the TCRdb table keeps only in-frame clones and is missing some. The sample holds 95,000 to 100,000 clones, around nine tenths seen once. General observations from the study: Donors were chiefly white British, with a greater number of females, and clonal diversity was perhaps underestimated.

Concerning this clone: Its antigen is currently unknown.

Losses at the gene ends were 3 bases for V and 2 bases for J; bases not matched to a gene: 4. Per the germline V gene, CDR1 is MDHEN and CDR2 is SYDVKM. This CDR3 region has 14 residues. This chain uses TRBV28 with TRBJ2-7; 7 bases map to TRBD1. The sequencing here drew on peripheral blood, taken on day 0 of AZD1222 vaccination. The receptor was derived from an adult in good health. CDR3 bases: TGTGCCAGCAGTTTTTACGGGACAGCCTACGAGCAGTACTTC. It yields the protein CASSFYGTAYEQYF.